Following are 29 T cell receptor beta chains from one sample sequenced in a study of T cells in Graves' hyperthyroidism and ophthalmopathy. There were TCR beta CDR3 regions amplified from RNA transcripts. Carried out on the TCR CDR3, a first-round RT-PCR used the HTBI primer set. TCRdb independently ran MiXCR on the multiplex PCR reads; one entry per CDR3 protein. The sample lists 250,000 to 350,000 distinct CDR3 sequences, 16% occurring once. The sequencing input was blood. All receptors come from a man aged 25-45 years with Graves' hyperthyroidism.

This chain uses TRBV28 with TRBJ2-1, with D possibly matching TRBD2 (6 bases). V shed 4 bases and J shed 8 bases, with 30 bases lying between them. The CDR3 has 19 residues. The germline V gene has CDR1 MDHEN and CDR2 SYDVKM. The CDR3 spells CASSSLTSGPGAVEHEQFF. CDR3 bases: TGTGCCAGCAGTTCCCTGACGTCGGGACCGGGAGCAGTGGAGCATGAGCAGTTCTTC.

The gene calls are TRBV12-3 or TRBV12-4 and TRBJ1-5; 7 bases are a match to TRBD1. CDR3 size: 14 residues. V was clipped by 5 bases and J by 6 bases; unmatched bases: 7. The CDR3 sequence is CASSRGGLGQPQHF. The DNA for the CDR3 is TGTGCCAGCAGTAGAGGGGGCCTCGGTCAGCCCCAGCATTTT.

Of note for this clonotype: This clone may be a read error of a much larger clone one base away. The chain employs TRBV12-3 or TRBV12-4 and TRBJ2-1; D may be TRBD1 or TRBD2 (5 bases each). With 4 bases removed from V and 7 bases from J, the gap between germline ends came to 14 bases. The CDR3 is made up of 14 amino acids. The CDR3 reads CASSSGRGWNEQFF. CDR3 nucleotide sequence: TGTGCCAGCAGTTCAGGCCGGGGCTGGAATGAGCAGTTCTTC.

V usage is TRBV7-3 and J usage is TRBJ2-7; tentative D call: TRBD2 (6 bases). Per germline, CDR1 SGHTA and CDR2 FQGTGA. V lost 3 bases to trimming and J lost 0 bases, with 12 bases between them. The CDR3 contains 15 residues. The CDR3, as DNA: TGTGCCAGCAGCTTGAGTAGCGGTAGCTCCTACGAGCAGTACTTC. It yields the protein CASSLSSGSSYEQYF. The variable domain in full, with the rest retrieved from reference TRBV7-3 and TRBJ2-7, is GAGVSQTPSNKVTEKGKYVELRCDPISGHTALYWYRQSLGQGPEFLIYFQGTGAADDSGLPNDRFFAVRPEGSVSTLKIQRTERGDSAVYLCASSLSSGSSYEQYFGPGTRLTVT.

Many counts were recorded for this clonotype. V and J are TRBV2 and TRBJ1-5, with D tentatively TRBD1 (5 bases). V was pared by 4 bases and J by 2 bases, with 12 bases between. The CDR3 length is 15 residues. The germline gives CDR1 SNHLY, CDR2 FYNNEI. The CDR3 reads CASSGGRVGNQPQHF. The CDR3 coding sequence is TGTGCCAGCAGTGGCGGCAGGGTTGGCAATCAGCCCCAGCATTTT. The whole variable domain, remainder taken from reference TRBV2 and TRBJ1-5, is EPEVTQTPSHQVTQMGQEVILRCVPISNHLYFYWYRQILGQKVEFLVSFYNNEISEKSEIFDDQFSVERPDGSNFTLKIRSTKLEDSAMYFCASSGGRVGNQPQHFGDGTRLSIL.

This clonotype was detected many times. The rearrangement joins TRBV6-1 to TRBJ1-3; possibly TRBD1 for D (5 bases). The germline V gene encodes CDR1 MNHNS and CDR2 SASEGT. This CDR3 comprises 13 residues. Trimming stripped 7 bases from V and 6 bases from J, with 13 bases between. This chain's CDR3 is CASISAGTNTIYF. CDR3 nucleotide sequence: TGTGCCAGCATTTCCGCCGGGACAAACACCATATATTTT.

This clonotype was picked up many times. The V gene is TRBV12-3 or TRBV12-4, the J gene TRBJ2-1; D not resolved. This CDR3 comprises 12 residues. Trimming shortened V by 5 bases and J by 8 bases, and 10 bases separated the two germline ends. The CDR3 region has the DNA TGTGCCAGCAGTCCAGCTCGGTATGAGCAGTTCTTC. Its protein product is CASSPARYEQFF.

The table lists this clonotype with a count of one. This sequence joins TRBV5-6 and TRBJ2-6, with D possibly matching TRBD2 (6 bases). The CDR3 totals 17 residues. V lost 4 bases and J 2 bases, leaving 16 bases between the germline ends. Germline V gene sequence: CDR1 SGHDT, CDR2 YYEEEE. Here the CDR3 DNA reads TGTGCCAGCAGCCCTAAATCTGGCGGGGCTGGGGCCAACGTCCTGACTTTC. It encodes CASSPKSGGAGANVLTF.

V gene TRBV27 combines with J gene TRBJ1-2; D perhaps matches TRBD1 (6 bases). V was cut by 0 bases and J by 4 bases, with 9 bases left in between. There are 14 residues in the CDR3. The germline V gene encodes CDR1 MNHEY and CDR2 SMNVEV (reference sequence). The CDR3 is CASSLSSRGYGYTF. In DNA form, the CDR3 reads TGTGCCAGCAGTTTATCGAGCAGGGGCTATGGCTACACCTTC.

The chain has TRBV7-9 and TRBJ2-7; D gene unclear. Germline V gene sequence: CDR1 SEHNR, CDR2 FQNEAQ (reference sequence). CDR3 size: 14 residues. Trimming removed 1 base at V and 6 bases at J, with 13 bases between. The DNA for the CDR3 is TGTGCCAGCAGCTTAGTAGGCCCTCTGGGCGAGCAGTACTTC. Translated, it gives CASSLVGPLGEQYF.

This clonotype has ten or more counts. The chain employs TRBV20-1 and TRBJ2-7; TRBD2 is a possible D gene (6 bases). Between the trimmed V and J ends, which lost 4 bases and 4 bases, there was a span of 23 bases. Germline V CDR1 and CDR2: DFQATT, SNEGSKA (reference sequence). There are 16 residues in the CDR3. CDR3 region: CSAKDPSAGSKYEQYF. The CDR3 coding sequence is TGCAGTGCTAAAGACCCTTCAGCCGGGAGTAAATACGAGCAGTACTTC.

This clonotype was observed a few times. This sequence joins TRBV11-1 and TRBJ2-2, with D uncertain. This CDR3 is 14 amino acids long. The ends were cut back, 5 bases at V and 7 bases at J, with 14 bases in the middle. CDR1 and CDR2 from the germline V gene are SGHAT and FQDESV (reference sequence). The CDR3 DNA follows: TGTGCCAGCAGCCCTAGGGCTTCTCACGGGGAGCTGTTTTTT. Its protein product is CASSPRASHGELFF.

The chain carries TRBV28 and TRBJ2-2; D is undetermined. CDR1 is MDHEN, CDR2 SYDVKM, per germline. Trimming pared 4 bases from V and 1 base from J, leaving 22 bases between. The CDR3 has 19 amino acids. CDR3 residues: CASSSLPPLEKKNTGELFF. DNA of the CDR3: TGTGCCAGCAGTTCCCTCCCCCCCCTAGAAAAGAAGAACACCGGGGAGCTGTTTTTT.

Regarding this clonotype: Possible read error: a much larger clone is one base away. The CDR3 loop reads CASSQAATGGKYEQYF. For the CDR3, the DNA is TGCGCCAGCAGCCAAGCTGCGACAGGGGGGAAATACGAGCAGTACTTC. The chain couples TRBV4-1 to TRBJ2-7, with 9 bases that match TRBD1. The junction had 8 bases not matched to a gene; V was cut back by 1 base and J by 4 bases. The germline V gene has CDR1 MGHRA and CDR2 YSYEKL. The CDR3 has 16 amino acids.

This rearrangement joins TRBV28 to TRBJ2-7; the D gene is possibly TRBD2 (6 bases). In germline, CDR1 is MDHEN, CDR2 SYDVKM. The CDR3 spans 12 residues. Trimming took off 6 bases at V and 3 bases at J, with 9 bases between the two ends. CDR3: CASSGSHYEQYF. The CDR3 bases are TGTGCCAGCAGCGGGAGCCACTACGAGCAGTACTTC.

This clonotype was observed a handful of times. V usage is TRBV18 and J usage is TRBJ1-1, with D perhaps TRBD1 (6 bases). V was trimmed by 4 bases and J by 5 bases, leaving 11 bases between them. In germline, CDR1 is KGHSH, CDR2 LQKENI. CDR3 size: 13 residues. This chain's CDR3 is CASSRGGQTEAFF. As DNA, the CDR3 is TGTGCCAGCTCACGGGGGGGGCAAACTGAAGCTTTCTTT.

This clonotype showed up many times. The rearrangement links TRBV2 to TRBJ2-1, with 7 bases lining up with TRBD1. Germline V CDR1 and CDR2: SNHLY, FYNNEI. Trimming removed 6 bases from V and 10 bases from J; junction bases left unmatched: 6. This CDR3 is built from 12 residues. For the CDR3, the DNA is TGTGCCAGCAGCTCCGGACAGGACGAGCAGTTCTTC. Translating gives CASSSGQDEQFF.

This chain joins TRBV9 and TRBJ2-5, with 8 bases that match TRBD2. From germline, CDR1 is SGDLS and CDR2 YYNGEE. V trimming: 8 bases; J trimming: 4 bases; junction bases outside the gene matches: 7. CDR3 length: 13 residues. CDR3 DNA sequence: TGTGCCAGTGCTAAGAGCGGGAGAGAGACCCAGTACTTC. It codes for CASAKSGRETQYF.

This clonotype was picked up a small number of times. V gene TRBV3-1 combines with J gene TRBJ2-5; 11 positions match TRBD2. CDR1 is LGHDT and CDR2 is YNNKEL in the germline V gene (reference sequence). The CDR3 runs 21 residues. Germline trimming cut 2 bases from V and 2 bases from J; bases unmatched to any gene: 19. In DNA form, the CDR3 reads TGTGCCAGCAGCCAACCCATAGCGCAGGGACTAGCGGAGAGGGGGCAAGAGACCCAGTACTTC. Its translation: CASSQPIAQGLAERGQETQYF.

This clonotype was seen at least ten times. In DNA, the CDR3 is TGTGCCTGGAATTATGCTCGGTTGGGTGAGCAGTACTTC. Residues: CAWNYARLGEQYF. This chain joins TRBV30 and TRBJ2-7; D gene uncertain. In germline, CDR1 is GTSNPN, CDR2 SVGIG (reference sequence). There are 13 residues in the CDR3. Deletions cut 4 bases from V and 7 bases from J, with 17 bases between.

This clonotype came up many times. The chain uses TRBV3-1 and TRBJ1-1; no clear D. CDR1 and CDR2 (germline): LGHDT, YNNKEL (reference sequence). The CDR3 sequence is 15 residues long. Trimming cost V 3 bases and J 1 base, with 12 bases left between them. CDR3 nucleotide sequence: TGTGCCAGCAGCCACAACACCGATTGGAACACTGAAGCTTTCTTT. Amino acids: CASSHNTDWNTEAFF.

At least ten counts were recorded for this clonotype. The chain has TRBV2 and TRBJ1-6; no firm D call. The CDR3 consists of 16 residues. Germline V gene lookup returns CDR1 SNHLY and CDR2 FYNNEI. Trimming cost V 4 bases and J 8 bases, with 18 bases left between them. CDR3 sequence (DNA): TGTGCCAGCAGTGCATTAGGAGGGTTTATCGATTCACCCCTCCACTTT. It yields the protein CASSALGGFIDSPLHF.

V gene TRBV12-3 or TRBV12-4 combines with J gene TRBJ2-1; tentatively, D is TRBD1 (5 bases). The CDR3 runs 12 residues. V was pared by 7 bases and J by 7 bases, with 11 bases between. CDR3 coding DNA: TGTGCCAGCACGGACATCGGGAATGAGCAGTTCTTC. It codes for CASTDIGNEQFF.

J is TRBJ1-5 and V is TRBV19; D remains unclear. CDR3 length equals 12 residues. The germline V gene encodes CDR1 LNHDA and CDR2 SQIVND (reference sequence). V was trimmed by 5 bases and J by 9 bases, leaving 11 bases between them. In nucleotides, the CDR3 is TGTGCCAGTAGTCCCAGAGTTGGGCCCCAGCATTTT. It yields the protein CASSPRVGPQHF.

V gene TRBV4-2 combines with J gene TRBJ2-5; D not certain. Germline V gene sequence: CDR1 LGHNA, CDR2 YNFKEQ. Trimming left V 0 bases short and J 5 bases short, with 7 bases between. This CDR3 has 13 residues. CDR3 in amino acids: CASSQDFHETQYF. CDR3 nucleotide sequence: TGTGCCAGCAGCCAAGATTTTCACGAGACCCAGTACTTC.

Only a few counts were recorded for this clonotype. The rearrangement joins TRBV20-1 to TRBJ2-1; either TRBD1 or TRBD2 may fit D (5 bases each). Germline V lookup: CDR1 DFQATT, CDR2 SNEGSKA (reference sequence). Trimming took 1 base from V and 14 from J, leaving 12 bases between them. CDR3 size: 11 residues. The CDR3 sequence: CSARGDESEFF. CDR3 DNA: TGCAGTGCTAGAGGGGACGAAAGCGAGTTCTTC.

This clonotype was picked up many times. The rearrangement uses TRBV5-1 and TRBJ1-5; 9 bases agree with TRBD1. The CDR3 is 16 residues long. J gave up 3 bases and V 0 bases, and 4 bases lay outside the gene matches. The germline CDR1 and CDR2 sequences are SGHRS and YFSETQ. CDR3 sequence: CASSLDGQGTNQPQHF. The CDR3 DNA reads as TGCGCCAGCAGCTTGGACGGACAGGGGACCAATCAGCCCCAGCATTTT.

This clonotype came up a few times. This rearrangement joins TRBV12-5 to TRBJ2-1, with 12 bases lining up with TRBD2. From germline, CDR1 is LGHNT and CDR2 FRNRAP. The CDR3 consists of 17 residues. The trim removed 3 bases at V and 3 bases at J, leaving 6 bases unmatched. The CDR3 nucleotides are TGTGCTAGTGGTTTACTAGCGGGAGGTGATTACTACAATGAGCAGTTCTTC. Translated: CASGLLAGGDYYNEQFF.

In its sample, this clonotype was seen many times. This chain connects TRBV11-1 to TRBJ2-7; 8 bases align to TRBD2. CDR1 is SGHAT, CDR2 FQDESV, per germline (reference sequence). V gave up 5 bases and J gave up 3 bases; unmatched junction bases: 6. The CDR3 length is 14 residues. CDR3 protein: CASSTGLGVYEQYF. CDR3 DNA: TGTGCCAGCAGCACGGGACTAGGGGTCTACGAGCAGTACTTC.